This is a list of T cell receptor beta chains from one sample in a study of cytotoxic CD8 clonotypes in ibrutinib-treated CLL. Using immunoSEQ multiplex PCR, the repertoire was profiled, and TCRdb retains in-frame clones only, with some absent. This sample carries over 75,000 clones, about 72% of them seen once, and the ten largest clones take 25% to 40%. The sequencing used PBMCs, collected after 12 months of ibrutinib treatment. The receptors were sampled from a human donor with chronic lymphocytic leukemia. The conserved cysteine and the conserved F or W are not part of the CDR3 here. Each record gives: V gene, CDR3 protein.

v_gene: TRBV29-1; CDR3aa: SVRQGSEKLF
v_gene: TRBV10-2; CDR3aa: ASSEQGRNEQY
v_gene: TRBV2; CDR3aa: ASSELRGGDIQY
v_gene: TRBV11-1; CDR3aa: ASSDRWTGTEAF
v_gene: TRBV2; CDR3aa: ASSEGPKTYEQY
v_gene: TRBV6-4; CDR3aa: ASSDIGDGTDTQY
v_gene: TRBV6-1; CDR3aa: ASSDQGGAYNEQF
v_gene: TRBV6-5; CDR3aa: ASTQDSLNTEAF
v_gene: TRBV28; CDR3aa: ASSQRYNEQF
v_gene: TRBV7-3; CDR3aa: ASSQGTEAF
v_gene: TRBV5-3; CDR3aa: ARSLVKPDSGNTIY
v_gene: TRBV2; CDR3aa: ASSPDSSNQPQH
v_gene: TRBV6-5; CDR3aa: ASSSPNSYEQY
v_gene: TRBV4-2; CDR3aa: ASSQRIGGVYTEAF
v_gene: TRBV4-3; CDR3aa: ASSQDLQVDTQY
v_gene: TRBV11-3; CDR3aa: ASSSLGGGIQY
v_gene: TRBV7-2; CDR3aa: ASSAEQGPYEQY
v_gene: TRBV7-2; CDR3aa: ASSRQGIYGYT
v_gene: TRBV18; CDR3aa: ASSPGGTASADTQY
v_gene: TRBV7-9; CDR3aa: ASSRDGIGELF
v_gene: TRBV7-2; CDR3aa: ASSLRQGGTEAF
v_gene: TRBV30; CDR3aa: AWSVPGHNTEAF
v_gene: TRBV27; CDR3aa: ASSFSSRGRYNSPLH
v_gene: TRBV27; CDR3aa: ASSQRGGFFYEQY
v_gene: TRBV28; CDR3aa: ASSPAGEQETQY
v_gene: TRBV5-1; CDR3aa: ASSLGGVNTGELF
v_gene: TRBV7-9; CDR3aa: ASSSQAGYEQY
v_gene: TRBV28; CDR3aa: ASRRTNSPLH
v_gene: TRBV7-9; CDR3aa: ASSFGLAGVNGELF
v_gene: TRBV12-5; CDR3aa: ASGFGQGDYGYT
v_gene: TRBV19; CDR3aa: ASKLAGSHSPLH
v_gene: TRBV29-1; CDR3aa: SVATGSYEQY
v_gene: TRBV30; CDR3aa: AWSGGGMNTEAF
v_gene: TRBV19; CDR3aa: ASTRGNQPQH
v_gene: TRBV2; CDR3aa: ASSEPPGEVVGNEQF
v_gene: TRBV11-3; CDR3aa: ASSFGQGLGEQY
v_gene: TRBV5-1; CDR3aa: ASSSEGTGGAYEQY
v_gene: TRBV25-1; CDR3aa: ASGRTGWEY
v_gene: TRBV30; CDR3aa: AWGTAYEQY
v_gene: TRBV9; CDR3aa: ASSVEHHTRELF
v_gene: TRBV30; CDR3aa: AWSVGGVGNTIY
v_gene: TRBV6-6; CDR3aa: ASSPRGAGREQY
v_gene: TRBV13; CDR3aa: ASSLPLLGGATDTQY
v_gene: TRBV12-5; CDR3aa: ASGLWQSNSPLH
v_gene: TRBV27; CDR3aa: ASSFRRNTEAF
v_gene: TRBV7-3; CDR3aa: ASSLIVAGGTDTQY
v_gene: TRBV19; CDR3aa: ASSIGRAINQPQH
v_gene: TRBV10-3; CDR3aa: AISEGGYGYT
v_gene: TRBV21-1; CDR3aa: ASSPRTLVSSCNSPLH
v_gene: TRBV2; CDR3aa: ASSASANYGYT
v_gene: TRBV5-1; CDR3aa: ASTPPGGWGETQY
v_gene: TRBV27; CDR3aa: ASKRRHGQGSAETQY
v_gene: TRBV6-6; CDR3aa: ASSLGQGRGETQY